The 10 T cell receptor beta chains reported below all come from one sample, sequenced in a study of CD4 T cells in relation to SARS-CoV-2 and coronaviruses. Profiling relied on immunoSEQ multiplex PCR, and the TCRdb table lists in-frame clones only, not all of them. The repertoire holds under 70,000 clones, with 80% to 90% as singletons. The unexposed donors gave CD4+ T cells in about 2011-2019, prior to COVID-19. Sequences were obtained from memory CD4+ T cells from PBMCs. The source of these receptors is a human donor in good health.

The chain links TRBV5-4 to TRBJ2-2, with D unclear. The CDR3 is 15 residues long. Germline V gene data show CDR1 as SGHNT and CDR2 as YYREEE (reference sequence). V lost 0 bases to trimming and J lost 2 bases, with 8 bases between them. The CDR3 loop reads CASSLDRANTGELFF. DNA for the CDR3: TGTGCCAGCAGCTTGGACCGAGCCAACACCGGGGAGCTGTTTTTT.

V usage is TRBV28 and J usage is TRBJ1-5; D is undetermined. Between the trimmed V and J ends, which lost 5 bases and 5 bases, there was a span of 19 bases. Per the germline V gene, CDR1 is MDHEN and CDR2 is SYDVKM. This CDR3 region has 16 residues. CDR3 coding DNA: TGTGCCAGCAGTCCTATCCAAGGGATGACCGATCAGCCCCAGCATTTT. Encoded protein: CASSPIQGMTDQPQHF. The full variable domain, with the rest looked up from reference TRBV28 and TRBJ1-5, is DVKVTQSSRYLVKRTGEKVFLECVQDMDHENMFWYRQDPGLGLRLIYFSYDVKMKEKGDIPEGYSVSREKKERFSLILESASTNQTSMYLCASSPIQGMTDQPQHFGDGTRLSIL.

In its sample, this clone was seen once. The chain has TRBV18 and TRBJ2-7, with 8 bases matching TRBD1. The germline V gene has CDR1 KGHSH and CDR2 LQKENI. The V gene end was trimmed by 6 bases and the J gene end by 1 base; junction bases not matched to a gene: 14. This CDR3 is built from 17 residues. Here the CDR3 DNA reads TGTGCCAGCTCCCTAGGACAGGGCCATTCAGGGTCCTACGAGCAGTACTTC. As protein: CASSLGQGHSGSYEQYF.

The chain links TRBV5-5 to TRBJ1-3, with TRBD1 matching over 7 bases. CDR3 length: 15 residues. Per germline, CDR1 SGHKS and CDR2 YYEKEE (reference sequence). J lost 3 bases, V lost 0 bases, and 3 bases had no gene match. CDR3 sequence reads: CASSLAGTVGNTIYF. Written as DNA, the CDR3 is TGTGCCAGCAGCTTGGCGGGGACAGTTGGAAACACCATATATTTT.

The chain combines TRBV7-7 with TRBJ2-7; D possibly corresponds to TRBD2 (6 bases). The CDR3 runs 15 residues. In germline, CDR1 is SSHAT, CDR2 FNYEAQ (reference sequence). The V end was cut by 5 bases, the J end by 6 bases, with 20 bases between. The CDR3 nucleotides are TGTGCCAGCAGCCCCGTGCGGGGAGCGACGGGCGAGCAGTACTTC. This codes for CASSPVRGATGEQYF. Full variable domain (missing parts from reference TRBV7-7 and TRBJ2-7): GAGVSQSPRYKVTKRGQDVTLRCDPISSHATLYWYQQALGQGPEFLTYFNYEAQPDKSGLPSDRFSAERPEGSISTLTIQRTEQRDSAMYRCASSPVRGATGEQYFGPGTRLTVT.

The chain joins TRBV2 to TRBJ1-2; D gene uncertain. Germline V CDR1 and CDR2: SNHLY, FYNNEI. The CDR3 spans 15 residues. V lost 9 bases and J 4 bases, leaving 21 bases between the germline ends. CDR3 amino acids: CASEADPPIGYGYTF. CDR3 bases: TGTGCCAGTGAGGCAGACCCACCGATTGGCTATGGCTACACCTTC.

The chain uses TRBV2 and TRBJ2-7; D is ambiguous. The CDR3 spans 14 residues. Germline-derived CDR1 and CDR2 are SNHLY and FYNNEI. V was cut by 7 bases and J by 4 bases, with 17 bases left in between. The CDR3 DNA reads TGTGCCAGCACCAAGGGTACAATACCTTACGAGCAGTACTTC. Protein: CASTKGTIPYEQYF.

The J gene is TRBJ2-3, the V gene TRBV6-5; D might be TRBD1 or TRBD2, each matching 5 bases. Trimming stripped 0 bases from V and 7 bases from J, with 17 bases between. The CDR3 runs 16 residues. Germline CDR1 and CDR2: MNHEY and SVGAGI. The CDR3 DNA reads TGTGCCAGCAGTTACTCGGTGGGGGTGGTGCCCTATACGCAGTATTTT. It translates to CASSYSVGVVPYTQYF.

This chain connects TRBV6-1 to TRBJ2-2; TRBD1 is a possible D gene (10 bases). Trimming removed 3 bases from V and 6 bases from J, with 20 bases in between. The CDR3 is 17 residues long. Germline CDR1 reads MNHNS; CDR2 reads SASEGT. The CDR3 nucleotides are TGTGCCAGCAGTGAGGACAGGGGGGGACTAGCCCCCGGGGAGCTGTTTTTT. Translated, it gives CASSEDRGGLAPGELFF.

The J gene is TRBJ2-5, the V gene TRBV27; 7 positions agree with TRBD1. Germline CDR1 is MNHEY and CDR2 is SMNVEV (reference sequence). The CDR3 extends over 14 amino acids. The V segment lost 6 bases and the J segment 1 base; nucleotides outside the gene matches: 5. The CDR3 DNA reads as TGTGCCAGCAGCCGACAGGGCCGCCAAGAGACCCAGTACTTC. It specifies CASSRQGRQETQYF.